The source of this T cell receptor (beta chain) is a study of blood T cell repertoires in COVID-19. Study-wide context: Some COVID-19 samples were acute and others convalescent; all came from the United States, Italy and Spain.

This CDR3 region has 13 residues. CDR1 is LNHDA and CDR2 is SQIVND in the germline V gene (reference sequence). Trimming shortened V by 5 bases and J by 3 bases, and 10 bases separated the two germline ends. This study enrolled people aged 18 to 89 from about two dozen US geographic areas. No more than 2 weeks before study entry, exposed participants had met a case of COVID-19. Original processing methods: The assay estimated nucleated cells by amplifying reference gene primers. TCRdb's copy holds only in-frame clones and misses some; the assay was immunoSEQ multiplex PCR. D and trimming come from the DNA, and the V and J calls and clone size come from that table. In the table there are about 220,000 clones, about four fifths of which are singletons.

The sequencing sample was made of PBMCs or T cells enriched from blood (not recorded which). This TCR came from a woman aged 40 to 50 who had been exposed to COVID-19. The chain has TRBV19 and TRBJ1-1, with D perhaps matching TRBD1 (6 bases). This CDR3 is CASSVKGDTEAFF. The CDR3 nucleotides read TGTGCCAGTAGTGTTAAGGGGGACACTGAAGCTTTCTTT. The full variable domain, completed using reference TRBV19 and TRBJ1-1, is DGGITQSPKYLFRKEGQNVTLSCEQNLNHDAMYWYRQDPGQGLRLIYYSQIVNDFQKGDIAEGYSVSREKKESFPLTVTSAQKNPTAFYLCASSVKGDTEAFFGQGTRLTVV.